A single sample gave rise to the 5 T cell receptor beta chains below, sequenced in a study of cytomegalovirus exposure and HLA in healthy donors. In the PCR, 60 Vbeta and 13 Jbeta primers were used. This table comes from immunoSEQ multiplex PCR, and its TCRdb copy is limited to in-frame clones, with some not included. Listed are some 50,000 clones; roughly 1% falls within the top ten. The sequenced sample consisted of PBMCs. The receptors here all came from a woman between 40 and 55 years old in good health and CMV-seronegative.

The chain recombines TRBV4-3 with TRBJ1-1; D gene ambiguous. The CDR3 runs 12 residues. The germline gives CDR1 LGHNA, CDR2 YSLEER. The V end lost 0 bases, the J end lost 8 bases, and 7 bases lay between the germline ends. This CDR3 is CASSQDRGEAFF. DNA of the CDR3: TGCGCCAGCAGCCAAGATCGAGGGGAAGCTTTCTTT.

This chain uses TRBV6-6 with TRBJ1-5; 9 bases match TRBD1. The V segment lost 6 bases and the J segment 4 bases; nucleotides outside the gene matches: 7. CDR1 is MNHNY, CDR2 SVGAGI, per germline (reference sequence). The CDR3 is made up of 15 amino acids. The CDR3 is CASRDSGTGNQPQHF. In DNA, the CDR3 is TGTGCCAGCAGGGATTCGGGGACAGGGAATCAGCCCCAGCATTTT.

CDR3 in DNA: TGTGCCGGTATAGCGCCGAGCTCCTACGAGCAGTACTTC. This encodes CAGIAPSSYEQYF. The chain has TRBV30 and TRBJ2-7, with D maybe TRBD2 (5 bases). Germline CDR1 reads GTSNPN; CDR2 reads SVGIG (reference sequence). V lost 8 bases and J 0 bases, leaving 14 bases between the germline ends. CDR3 length: 13 amino acids.

The chain recombines TRBV7-2 with TRBJ2-1; 7 bases match TRBD2. From germline, CDR1 is SGHTA and CDR2 FQGNSA. This CDR3 has 14 residues. Losses at the gene ends were 3 bases for V and 9 bases for J; bases not matched to a gene: 8. CDR3 sequence: CASSFASGGSEQFF. The CDR3 bases are TGTGCCAGCAGCTTCGCTAGCGGAGGGAGTGAGCAGTTCTTC.

This chain links TRBV18 with TRBJ2-7, with TRBD2 matching over 10 bases. The V and J ends lost 0 bases and 3 bases, in that order; junction bases with no gene match: 2. Germline values: CDR1 KGHSH, CDR2 LQKENI. This CDR3 has 15 residues. The DNA of the CDR3 is TGTGCCAGCTCACCACCTAGCGGGAGGAGCTACGAGCAGTACTTC. Amino acid sequence: CASSPPSGRSYEQYF.